The subject of this entry is one T cell receptor (beta chain). The sample is drawn from a study of blood T cell repertoires in COVID-19. Whole-study context: The United States, Italy and Spain supplied acute and convalescent COVID-19 samples. PBMCs, B-cell-depleted T cells, or T cells provided the cDNA or gDNA that made up the material.

Study members were between roughly 18 and 100 years old and lived in fewer than 30 US regions. In the authors' methods: Reference gene primer amplification gave estimated nucleated cell counts. Some clones are missing from TCRdb's copy, which holds only in-frame ones; the method was immunoSEQ multiplex PCR. For V, J and clone size, that table is used; D and trimming come from the DNA. The data hold about 330,000 clones, with approximately 89% observed a single time. J lost 4 bases, V lost 5 bases, and 5 bases had no gene match. Germline CDR1 is SGHNT and CDR2 is YENEEA. The CDR3 has 15 amino acids. Sequencing used PBMCs or T cells enriched from blood (not recorded which). The rearrangement joins TRBV11-3 to TRBJ2-1; 10 nucleotides agree with TRBD1. The receptor comes from a man younger than 40 who had recovered from COVID-19. The DNA of the CDR3 is TGTGCCAGCAGCCTTGGACAGGGGGGTTACAATGAGCAGTTCTTC. It yields the protein CASSLGQGGYNEQFF.